This record covers a single T cell receptor beta chain. This entry belongs to a study of blood T cell repertoires in COVID-19. Study-level background: COVID-19 samples from acute and convalescent phases originated in the United States, Italy and Spain. Sources were T cells, B-cell-depleted T cells, or PBMCs; the material itself was cDNA or gDNA.

Original data processing: The authors estimated nucleated cell counts from reference gene primer amplification. Data came from immunoSEQ multiplex PCR; TCRdb stores just in-frame clones and leaves some out. Clone size and V and J calls were adopted from that table, with D and trimming inferred from the DNA. The profile shows more than 35,000 clones, around four fifths of them singletons. The receptor was isolated from a man aged 80 or over with active or convalescent COVID-19. Source material: peripheral blood.

CDR3 region: CASSIQLAGGPKNIQYF. The CDR3 DNA sequence: TGTGCCAGTAGTATCCAACTAGCGGGAGGGCCCAAAAACATTCAGTACTTC. V gene TRBV19 combines with J gene TRBJ2-4; 13 nucleotides line up with TRBD2. The germline V gene has CDR1 LNHDA and CDR2 SQIVND (reference sequence). With V trimmed by 3 bases and J by 2 bases, 4 bases remained unmatched. CDR3 size: 17 residues. Combining the CDR3 with reference TRBV19 and TRBJ2-4 gives the whole variable domain DGGITQSPKYLFRKEGQNVTLSCEQNLNHDAMYWYRQDPGQGLRLIYYSQIVNDFQKGDIAEGYSVSREKKESFPLTVTSAQKNPTAFYLCASSIQLAGGPKNIQYFGAGTRLSVL.